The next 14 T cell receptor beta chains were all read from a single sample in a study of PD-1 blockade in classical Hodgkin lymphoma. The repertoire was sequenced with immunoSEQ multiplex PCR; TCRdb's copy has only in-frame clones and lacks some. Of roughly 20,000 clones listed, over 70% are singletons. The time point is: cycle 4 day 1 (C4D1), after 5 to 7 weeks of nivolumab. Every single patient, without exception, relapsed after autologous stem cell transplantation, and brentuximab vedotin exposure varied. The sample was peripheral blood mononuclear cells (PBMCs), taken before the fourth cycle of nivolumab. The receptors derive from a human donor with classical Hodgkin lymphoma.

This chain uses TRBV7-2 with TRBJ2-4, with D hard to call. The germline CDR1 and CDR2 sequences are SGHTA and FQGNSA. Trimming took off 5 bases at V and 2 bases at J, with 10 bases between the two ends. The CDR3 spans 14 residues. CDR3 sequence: CASSLDSSKNIQYF. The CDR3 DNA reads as TGTGCCAGCAGCCTTGACTCTTCCAAAAACATTCAGTACTTC.

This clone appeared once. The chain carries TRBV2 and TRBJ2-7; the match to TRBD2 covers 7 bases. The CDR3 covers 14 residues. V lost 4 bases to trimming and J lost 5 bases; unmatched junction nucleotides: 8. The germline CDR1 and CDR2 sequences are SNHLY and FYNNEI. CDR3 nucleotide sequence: TGTGCCAGCAGTGCCTTAGGCGGGAGAAACGAGCAGTACTTC. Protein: CASSALGGRNEQYF.

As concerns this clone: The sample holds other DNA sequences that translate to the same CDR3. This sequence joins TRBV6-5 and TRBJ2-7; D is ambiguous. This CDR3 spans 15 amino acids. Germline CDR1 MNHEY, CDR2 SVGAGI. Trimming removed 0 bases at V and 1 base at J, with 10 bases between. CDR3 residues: CASSYSRAGSYEQYF. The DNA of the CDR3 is TGTGCCAGCAGTTACTCGCGAGCCGGGTCCTACGAGCAGTACTTC.

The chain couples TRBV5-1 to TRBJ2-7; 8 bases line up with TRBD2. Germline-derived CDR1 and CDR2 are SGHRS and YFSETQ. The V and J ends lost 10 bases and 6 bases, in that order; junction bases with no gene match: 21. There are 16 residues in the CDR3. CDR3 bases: TGCGCCCGCACCACGGGGGGGGCGGGAGGATCGGGCGAGCAGTACTTC. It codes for CARTTGGAGGSGEQYF.

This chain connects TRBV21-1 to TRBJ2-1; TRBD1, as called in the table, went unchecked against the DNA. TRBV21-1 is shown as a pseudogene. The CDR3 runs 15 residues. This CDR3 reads CASSRTGGTYNEQFF. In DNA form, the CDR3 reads TGTGCCAGCAGCAGGACAGGGGGGACCTACAATGAGCAGTTCTTC.

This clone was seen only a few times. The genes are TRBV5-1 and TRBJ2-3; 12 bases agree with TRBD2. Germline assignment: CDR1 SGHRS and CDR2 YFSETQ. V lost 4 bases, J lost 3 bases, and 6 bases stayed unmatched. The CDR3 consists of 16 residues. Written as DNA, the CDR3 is TGCGCCAGCAGCCTCCGGACTAGCGGGACAACAGATACGCAGTATTTT. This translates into CASSLRTSGTTDTQYF.

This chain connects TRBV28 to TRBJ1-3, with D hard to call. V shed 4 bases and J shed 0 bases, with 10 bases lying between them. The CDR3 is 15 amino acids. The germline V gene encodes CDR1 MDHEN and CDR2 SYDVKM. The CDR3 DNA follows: TGTGCCAGCAGTTACGGACGGAGCTCTGGAAACACCATATATTTT. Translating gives CASSYGRSSGNTIYF.

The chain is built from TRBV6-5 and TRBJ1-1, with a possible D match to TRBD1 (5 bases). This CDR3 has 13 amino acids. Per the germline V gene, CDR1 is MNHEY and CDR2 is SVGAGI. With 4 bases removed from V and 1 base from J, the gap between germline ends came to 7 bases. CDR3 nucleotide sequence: TGTGCCAGCAGTTGGACAAGGAACACTGAAGCTTTCTTT. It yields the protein CASSWTRNTEAFF.

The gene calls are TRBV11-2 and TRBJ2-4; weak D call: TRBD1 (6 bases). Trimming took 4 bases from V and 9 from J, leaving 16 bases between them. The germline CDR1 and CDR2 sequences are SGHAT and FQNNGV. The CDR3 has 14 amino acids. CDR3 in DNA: TGTGCCAGCAGCTCCCTAGGACAGCCAAGCATTCAGTACTTC. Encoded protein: CASSSLGQPSIQYF.

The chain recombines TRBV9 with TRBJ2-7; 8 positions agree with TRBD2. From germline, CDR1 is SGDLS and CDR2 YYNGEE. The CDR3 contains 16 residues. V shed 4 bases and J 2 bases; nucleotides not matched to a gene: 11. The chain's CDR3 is CASSPRGLAGAYEQYF. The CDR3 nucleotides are TGTGCCAGCAGCCCCCGTGGGCTAGCGGGTGCCTACGAGCAGTACTTC.

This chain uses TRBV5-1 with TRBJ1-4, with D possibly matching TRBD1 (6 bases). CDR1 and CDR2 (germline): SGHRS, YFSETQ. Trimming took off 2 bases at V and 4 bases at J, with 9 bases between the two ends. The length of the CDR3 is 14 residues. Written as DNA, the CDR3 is TGCGCCAGCAGCTTACAGGGAGGTAATGAAAAACTGTTTTTT. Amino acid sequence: CASSLQGGNEKLFF.

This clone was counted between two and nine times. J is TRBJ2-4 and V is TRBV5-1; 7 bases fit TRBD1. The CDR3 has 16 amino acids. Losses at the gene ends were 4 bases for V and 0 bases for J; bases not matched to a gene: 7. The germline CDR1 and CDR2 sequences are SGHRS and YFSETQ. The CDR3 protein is CASSHDREVAKNIQYF. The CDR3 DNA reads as TGCGCCAGCAGCCACGACAGGGAAGTAGCCAAAAACATTCAGTACTTC. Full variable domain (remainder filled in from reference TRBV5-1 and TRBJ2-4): KAGVTQTPRYLIKTRGQQVTLSCSPISGHRSVSWYQQTPGQGLQFLFEYFSETQRNKGNFPGRFSGRQFSNSRSEMNVSTLELGDSALYLCASSHDREVAKNIQYFGAGTRLSVL.

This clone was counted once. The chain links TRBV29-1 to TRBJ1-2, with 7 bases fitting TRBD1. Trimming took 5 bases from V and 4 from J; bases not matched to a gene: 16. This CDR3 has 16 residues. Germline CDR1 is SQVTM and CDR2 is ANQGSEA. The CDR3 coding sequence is TGCAGCGTTCGGGACAGAGTTGAATTTCAGGGCTATGGCTACACCTTC. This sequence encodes CSVRDRVEFQGYGYTF.

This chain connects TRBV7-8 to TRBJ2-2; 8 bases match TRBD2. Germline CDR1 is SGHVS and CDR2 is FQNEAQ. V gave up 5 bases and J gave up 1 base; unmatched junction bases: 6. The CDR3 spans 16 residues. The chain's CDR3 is CASSPGLAVNTGELFF. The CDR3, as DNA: TGTGCCAGCAGCCCCGGACTAGCAGTGAACACCGGGGAGCTGTTTTTT. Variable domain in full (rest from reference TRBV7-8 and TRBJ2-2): GAGVSQSPRYKVAKRGQDVALRCDPISGHVSLFWYQQALGQGPEFLTYFQNEAQLDKSGLPSDRFFAERPEGSVSTLKIQRTQQEDSAVYLCASSPGLAVNTGELFFGEGSRLTVL.